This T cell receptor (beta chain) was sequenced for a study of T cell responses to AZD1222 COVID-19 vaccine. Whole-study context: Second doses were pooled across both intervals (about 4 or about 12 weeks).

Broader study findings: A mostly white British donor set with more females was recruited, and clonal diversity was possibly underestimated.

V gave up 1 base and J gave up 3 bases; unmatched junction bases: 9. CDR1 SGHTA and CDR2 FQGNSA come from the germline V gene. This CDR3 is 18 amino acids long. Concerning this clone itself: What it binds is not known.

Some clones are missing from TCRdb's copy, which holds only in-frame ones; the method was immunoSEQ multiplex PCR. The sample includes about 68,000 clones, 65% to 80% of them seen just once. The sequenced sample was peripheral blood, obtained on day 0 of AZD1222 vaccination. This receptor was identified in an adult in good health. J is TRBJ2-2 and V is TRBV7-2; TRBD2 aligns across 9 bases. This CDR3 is CASSLGGGAVQDTGELFF. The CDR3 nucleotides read TGTGCCAGCAGCTTAGGCGGGGGGGCTGTCCAGGACACCGGGGAGCTGTTTTTT.